The clone carrying this T cell receptor (beta chain) was recorded a few times. Germline V CDR1 and CDR2: SGHDN, FVKESK. Trimming left V 1 base short and J 3 bases short, with 5 bases between. The CDR3 contains 13 residues. In the authors' methods: Nucleated cell number was recorded as an estimate derived from reference gene primer amplification. The table came from immunoSEQ multiplex PCR; TCRdb's copy has only in-frame clones and leaves some out. The DNA was the basis for D and trimming; V, J and clone size are from that table. The sample has 250,000 or so clones, around 82% seen once; the top ten hold about 4.4%. This sample was taken from a study of blood T cell repertoires in COVID-19. The overall study: The United States, Italy and Spain were the sources of the acute and convalescent COVID-19 samples. T cells, B-cell-depleted T cells, or PBMCs provided the cDNA or gDNA that served as material.

This chain connects TRBV14 to TRBJ2-3; D is ambiguous. The receptor comes from a woman between 65 and 79 years old with acute or convalescent COVID-19. Specimen: peripheral blood. The CDR3 DNA follows: TGTGCCAGCAGCCAAGTCGGTACAGATACGCAGTATTTT. Translating it yields CASSQVGTDTQYF.